A single sample is the source of the 22 T cell receptor beta chains below, sequenced in a study of T cell changes during pregnancy in multiple sclerosis. Using immunoSEQ multiplex PCR, the repertoire was profiled, and TCRdb retains in-frame clones only, with some absent. Among tens of thousands of clones listed, 88% were seen once. Source: peripheral blood, taken in the first trimester of pregnancy. Source of these receptors: a female donor with multiple sclerosis, enrolled in a pregnancy study.

The chain employs TRBV28 and TRBJ1-1; D is perhaps TRBD1 (6 bases). Trimming took off 6 bases at V and 3 bases at J, with 20 bases between the two ends. This CDR3 has 16 amino acids. The germline CDR1 and CDR2 sequences are MDHEN and SYDVKM. The CDR3 nucleotides are TGTGCCAGCAGCCCTAAACAGGGTTTGTTTGACACTGAAGCTTTCTTT. As protein: CASSPKQGLFDTEAFF.

This chain uses TRBV28 with TRBJ1-3; TRBD1 might be the D (6 bases). CDR3 length: 15 amino acids. The germline V gene encodes CDR1 MDHEN and CDR2 SYDVKM. Between the trimmed V and J ends, which lost 3 bases and 0 bases, there was a span of 9 bases. CDR3 loop: CASSFPGASGNTIYF. For the CDR3, the DNA is TGTGCCAGCAGTTTTCCAGGGGCCTCTGGAAACACCATATATTTT.

The chain carries TRBV28 and TRBJ2-7; no clear D. V gave up 4 bases and J gave up 2 bases, with 12 bases separating them. The CDR3 is 14 amino acids. Germline values: CDR1 MDHEN, CDR2 SYDVKM. CDR3 DNA: TGTGCCAGCAGTTCAGCGCAAGTAACCTACGAGCAGTACTTC. It is translated as CASSSAQVTYEQYF.

The chain has TRBV27 and TRBJ1-1; 7 nucleotides match TRBD1. Germline values: CDR1 MNHEY, CDR2 SMNVEV (reference sequence). This CDR3 contains 14 residues. V gave up 7 bases and J gave up 5 bases; unmatched junction bases: 10. The CDR3 reads CASTSGGRWTEAFF. CDR3 DNA: TGTGCCAGCACCTCAGGGGGGAGGTGGACTGAAGCTTTCTTT.

CDR3 DNA sequence: TGTGCCAGCAGCTTAGGACTAGCGGGATCCGGGGAGCTGTTTTTT. It encodes CASSLGLAGSGELFF. The J gene is TRBJ2-2, the V gene TRBV7-8; 11 bases line up with TRBD2. With 1 base clipped from V and 6 bases from J, the junction kept 1 base outside the gene matches. This CDR3 is built from 15 residues. Germline assignment: CDR1 SGHVS and CDR2 FQNEAQ.

The chain links TRBV9 to TRBJ2-7; D gene ambiguous. The V gene lost 5 bases and the J gene lost 7 bases, with 13 bases spanning the gap. This CDR3 is 12 amino acids long. Germline CDR1 reads SGDLS; CDR2 reads YYNGEE. The CDR3 loop is CASSSRSGEQYF. The CDR3 DNA reads as TGTGCCAGCAGTTCGAGATCCGGGGAGCAGTACTTC.

This rearrangement joins TRBV6-1 to TRBJ2-7; TRBD2 aligns across 9 bases. Germline CDR1 MNHNS, CDR2 SASEGT. This CDR3 contains 15 residues. J was trimmed by 0 bases and V by 6 bases; bases with no gene match: 6. CDR3 sequence (DNA): TGTGCCAGCAGCAGTTATAGCGGGAGCTCCTACGAGCAGTACTTC. It codes for CASSSYSGSSYEQYF.

The chain joins TRBV27 to TRBJ2-5; the D gene is possibly TRBD1 (6 bases). The V end lost 2 bases, the J end lost 5 bases, and 9 bases lay between the germline ends. The CDR3 sequence is 13 residues long. Germline lookup yields CDR1 MNHEY and CDR2 SMNVEV (reference sequence). In DNA form, the CDR3 reads TGTGCCAGCAGTTTAAGGGGGTTGGAGACCCAGTACTTC. Translated: CASSLRGLETQYF.

The V and J genes are TRBV13 and TRBJ2-7, with 10 bases identical to TRBD2. Losses at the gene ends were 3 bases for V and 0 bases for J; bases not matched to a gene: 5. Germline V gene sequence: CDR1 PRHDT, CDR2 FYEKMQ (reference sequence). The CDR3 consists of 16 residues. The CDR3 nucleotides read TGTGCCAGCAGCTTCCTAGCGGGAGCCAGCTCCTACGAGCAGTACTTC. This codes for CASSFLAGASSYEQYF.

This clone rates as medium-sized. The rearrangement uses TRBV7-9 and TRBJ1-5, with TRBD1 matching over 7 bases. Trimming took 5 bases from V and 5 from J; bases not matched to a gene: 3. Germline lookup yields CDR1 SEHNR and CDR2 FQNEAQ (reference sequence). The CDR3 contains 13 residues. The CDR3 reads CASSRDSHQPQHF. In nucleotides, the CDR3 is TGTGCCAGCAGCCGGGACAGTCATCAGCCCCAGCATTTT.

The V and J genes are TRBV23-1 and TRBJ2-7; the D is unclear. TRBV23-1 is noted as an ORF with a role that remains uncertain. CDR3 length: 16 amino acids. Trimming took off 0 bases at V and 0 bases at J, with 12 bases between the two ends. The CDR3: CASSQSKSLYSYEQYF. For the CDR3, the DNA is TGCGCCAGCAGTCAATCGAAAAGTCTATACTCCTACGAGCAGTACTTC.

This chain joins TRBV19 and TRBJ2-1; D remains unclear. The V gene lost 8 bases and the J gene lost 2 bases, with 4 bases spanning the gap. Germline loops: CDR1 LNHDA, CDR2 SQIVND (reference sequence). The CDR3 spans 11 residues. CDR3 sequence reads: CASGAYNEQFF. The DNA of the CDR3 is TGTGCCAGTGGAGCCTACAATGAGCAGTTCTTC.

There are a few counts of this clone. This rearrangement joins TRBV6-1 to TRBJ1-2; the D gene is possibly TRBD1 (6 bases). CDR3 length: 15 amino acids. Germline V gene lookup returns CDR1 MNHNS and CDR2 SASEGT. Trimming removed 2 bases from V and 4 bases from J, with 14 bases in between. CDR3 in amino acids: CASSEMDSKLYGYTF. The CDR3 nucleotides are TGTGCCAGCAGTGAAATGGACAGTAAACTCTATGGCTACACCTTC.

J is TRBJ2-1 and V is TRBV6-4; the D gene is possibly TRBD1 (6 bases). The V end lost 4 bases, the J end lost 5 bases, and 9 bases lay between the germline ends. The CDR3 has 13 amino acids. The germline CDR1 and CDR2 sequences are MRHNA and SNTAGT. DNA of the CDR3: TGTGCCAGCAGTGTACGGGACAACAATGAGCAGTTCTTC. Its translation: CASSVRDNNEQFF.

V is TRBV6-1 and J is TRBJ2-5; TRBD1 is a possible D gene (5 bases). Trimming stripped 1 base from V and 5 bases from J, with 11 bases between. This CDR3 has 14 amino acids. Germline CDR1 reads MNHNS; CDR2 reads SASEGT. Here the CDR3 DNA reads TGTGCCAGCAGTGAAGAAGCAGGGTGGGAGACCCAGTACTTC. Amino acids: CASSEEAGWETQYF.

The rearrangement joins TRBV5-6 to TRBJ1-4; perhaps TRBD1 as D (6 bases). Germline CDR1 is SGHDT and CDR2 is YYEEEE. The V gene lost 3 bases and the J gene lost 7 bases, with 13 bases spanning the gap. The CDR3 has 14 residues. This CDR3 is CASSSRGAGEKLFF. DNA for the CDR3: TGTGCCAGCAGCTCCAGGGGTGCGGGTGAAAAACTGTTTTTT.

In nucleotides, the CDR3 is TGTGCCAGCAGCTCCGGGACAGGGGGCAATGAGCAGTTCTTC. Translated, it gives CASSSGTGGNEQFF. The chain links TRBV6-4 to TRBJ2-1, with 11 bases identical to TRBD1. Germline lookup yields CDR1 MRHNA and CDR2 SNTAGT. J lost 6 bases, V lost 6 bases, and 4 bases had no gene match. This CDR3 spans 14 amino acids.

This chain connects TRBV6-4 to TRBJ2-3; D is uncertain. V lost 4 bases, J lost 2 bases, and 10 bases lay in between. The CDR3 consists of 14 residues. Germline loops: CDR1 MRHNA, CDR2 SNTAGT. For the CDR3, the DNA is TGTGCCAGCAGTGTTGCACAGTCCACAGATACGCAGTATTTT. Its translation: CASSVAQSTDTQYF.

The chain recombines TRBV5-1 with TRBJ2-1; 9 bases match TRBD2. This CDR3 is built from 15 residues. After removal of 5 bases from V and 5 bases from J, the junction contained 8 bases not matched to a gene. Per germline, CDR1 SGHRS and CDR2 YFSETQ. The CDR3 loop is CASRSSGLAHNEQFF. As DNA, the CDR3 is TGCGCCAGCAGAAGTTCGGGACTAGCACACAATGAGCAGTTCTTC.

This rearrangement joins TRBV27 to TRBJ2-1, with D tentatively TRBD2 (5 bases). The V end was cut by 4 bases, the J end by 4 bases, with 17 bases between. The CDR3 totals 16 residues. Looked up from germline, CDR1 is MNHEY and CDR2 is SMNVEV (reference sequence). The CDR3 region has the DNA TGTGCCAGCAGTTCCTACCGGGATAGACAATACAATGAGCAGTTCTTC. This encodes CASSSYRDRQYNEQFF.

This clone showed up just a few times. The rearrangement links TRBV30 to TRBJ1-4; TRBD1 might be the D (6 bases). This CDR3 region has 12 residues. CDR1 is GTSNPN, CDR2 SVGIG, per germline (reference sequence). Trimming shortened V by 3 bases and J by 5 bases, and 7 bases separated the two germline ends. CDR3 coding DNA: TGTGCCTGGAGGCAGGGGAATGAAAAACTGTTTTTT. Translated: CAWRQGNEKLFF.

This clone was recorded a few times. The chain uses TRBV18 and TRBJ2-4; TRBD2 matches at 15 bases. From germline, CDR1 is KGHSH and CDR2 LQKENI. V was pared by 0 bases and J by 7 bases, with 1 base of the junction left unmatched. The CDR3 totals 16 residues. The CDR3 region is CASSPPGLAGGNIQYF. CDR3 in DNA: TGTGCCAGCTCACCACCGGGACTAGCGGGAGGTAACATTCAGTACTTC. The complete variable domain, with remaining parts taken from reference TRBV18 and TRBJ2-4, reads NAGVMQNPRHLVRRRGQEARLRCSPMKGHSHVYWYRQLPEEGLKFMVYLQKENIIDESGMPKERFSAEFPKEGPSILRIQQVVRGDSAAYFCASSPPGLAGGNIQYFGAGTRLSVL.